Listed below are T cell receptor beta chains from one sample, sequenced in a study of blood T cell repertoires in COVID-19. Profiled with immunoSEQ multiplex PCR; TCRdb holds only in-frame clones, not every one. The sample gives 200,000 to 300,000 clones, roughly 90% of which show up once; roughly 4% is in the top ten. The specimen was peripheral blood. The source is a man aged 55-75 years who had recovered from COVID-19. Both conserved end residues are part of each CDR3. The D gene is left open where the match is weak. The size field is filled for only some rows; it gives once, few, many or a size class.

d_gene: TRBD2
v_gene: TRBV9
abundance: .
j_gene: TRBJ2-5
CDR3nt: TGTGCCAGCAGCGGGAATAGCGGGGGAGGGCAAGAGACCCAGTACTTC
CDR3aa: CASSGNSGGGQETQYF

d_gene: TRBD1
v_gene: TRBV5-1
abundance: .
j_gene: TRBJ1-5
CDR3nt: TGCGCCAGCAGCGCGGGACAGGGAAGCGAACAGCCCCAGCATTTT
CDR3aa: CASSAGQGSEQPQHF

d_gene: TRBD1
v_gene: TRBV24-1
abundance: .
j_gene: TRBJ1-2
CDR3nt: TGTGCCACCAGTGACCCGGGACAGCTCAACTATGGCTACACCTTC
CDR3aa: CATSDPGQLNYGYTF

d_gene: .
v_gene: TRBV4-1
abundance: once
j_gene: TRBJ2-3
CDR3nt: TGCGCCAGCAGCCAAGTAACAGGGCTAACAGATACGCAGTATTTT
CDR3aa: CASSQVTGLTDTQYF

d_gene: .
v_gene: TRBV5-6
abundance: .
j_gene: TRBJ1-2
CDR3nt: TGTGCCAGCAGCTTGGAACAGGGTAGCGGCTACACCTTC
CDR3aa: CASSLEQGSGYTF

d_gene: .
v_gene: TRBV25-1
abundance: .
j_gene: TRBJ2-3
CDR3nt: TGTGCCAGCAGTGAACGGCGGTTCACAGATACGCAGTATTTT
CDR3aa: CASSERRFTDTQYF

d_gene: .
v_gene: TRBV2
abundance: few
j_gene: TRBJ2-2
CDR3nt: TGTGCCAGCAGGGAGACCGGGGAGCTGTTTTTT
CDR3aa: CASRETGELFF

d_gene: .
v_gene: TRBV9
abundance: .
j_gene: TRBJ1-5
CDR3nt: TGTGCCAGCAGCGTAGCTGGAGGTAGCAATCAGCCCCAGCATTTT
CDR3aa: CASSVAGGSNQPQHF

d_gene: TRBD1
v_gene: TRBV15
abundance: .
j_gene: TRBJ2-5
CDR3nt: TGTGCCACCAGCAGATCAGGGGGCCAAGAGACCCAGTACTTC
CDR3aa: CATSRSGGQETQYF

d_gene: TRBD1
v_gene: TRBV5-8
abundance: .
j_gene: TRBJ2-3
CDR3nt: TGTGCCAGCAGCTTCGGACAGGGCGGCACAGATACGCAGTATTTT
CDR3aa: CASSFGQGGTDTQYF

d_gene: TRBD1
v_gene: TRBV10-3
abundance: .
j_gene: TRBJ1-1
CDR3nt: TGTGCCATCAGGACAGGGGAGAACACTGAAGCTTTCTTT
CDR3aa: CAIRTGENTEAFF

d_gene: .
v_gene: TRBV2
abundance: once
j_gene: TRBJ1-3
CDR3nt: TGTGCCAGCAGTGTGGAGGAGTCGGGGAACACCATATATTTT
CDR3aa: CASSVEESGNTIYF

d_gene: .
v_gene: TRBV2
abundance: few
j_gene: TRBJ2-5
CDR3nt: TGTGCCAGCAGTGAAACGGCTAGGGAGGAGACCCAGTACTTC
CDR3aa: CASSETAREETQYF

d_gene: .
v_gene: TRBV6-6
abundance: .
j_gene: TRBJ2-1
CDR3nt: TGTGCCAGCGGATTAGCGCGAGGGGGGTTCTTC
CDR3aa: CASGLARGGFF

d_gene: TRBD1
v_gene: TRBV7-6
abundance: .
j_gene: TRBJ1-5
CDR3nt: TGTGCCAGCAGCTTAGTTGGTGGACAGGGTGGCAATCAGCCCCAGCATTTT
CDR3aa: CASSLVGGQGGNQPQHF

d_gene: TRBD1
v_gene: TRBV11-2
abundance: .
j_gene: TRBJ2-3
CDR3nt: TGTGCCAGCAGCTTTAATTTCCCCGGGGGACAGGGTGGGACAGATACGCAGTATTTT
CDR3aa: CASSFNFPGGQGGTDTQYF

d_gene: .
v_gene: TRBV18
abundance: few
j_gene: TRBJ1-1
CDR3nt: TGTGCCAGCTCACCGGGACAGAACACTGAAGCTTTCTTT
CDR3aa: CASSPGQNTEAFF

d_gene: TRBD1
v_gene: TRBV6-2/TRBV6-3
abundance: .
j_gene: TRBJ2-6
CDR3nt: TGTGCCAGCAGTTGGACAGGGGGCTCTGGGGCCAACGTCCTGACTTTC
CDR3aa: CASSWTGGSGANVLTF

d_gene: TRBD1
v_gene: TRBV9
abundance: .
j_gene: TRBJ1-1
CDR3nt: TGTGCCAGCAGCCCGGGGACAGTTGAGAACACTGAAGCTTTCTTT
CDR3aa: CASSPGTVENTEAFF

d_gene: TRBD2
v_gene: TRBV6-5
abundance: .
j_gene: TRBJ2-7
CDR3nt: TGTGCCAGCAGTTACAAGGCGGGGGGACCCTACGAGCAGTACTTC
CDR3aa: CASSYKAGGPYEQYF

d_gene: TRBD1
v_gene: TRBV29-1
abundance: .
j_gene: TRBJ1-4
CDR3nt: TGCAGCGTTGAGGACAGGGTGCGGAATAATGAAAAACTGTTTTTT
CDR3aa: CSVEDRVRNNEKLFF

d_gene: .
v_gene: TRBV19
abundance: .
j_gene: TRBJ2-6
CDR3nt: TGTGCCAGTAGACAGTTTTCTGGGGCCAACGTCCTGACTTTC
CDR3aa: CASRQFSGANVLTF

d_gene: .
v_gene: TRBV3-1/TRBV3-2
abundance: .
j_gene: TRBJ1-2
CDR3nt: TGTGCCAGCTACAGTAACTATGGCTACACCTTC
CDR3aa: CASYSNYGYTF

d_gene: TRBD1
v_gene: TRBV5-8
abundance: .
j_gene: TRBJ2-1
CDR3nt: TGTGCCAGCAGCTTGAAAAAGAGGGGGCTAGATGAGCAGTTCTTC
CDR3aa: CASSLKKRGLDEQFF

d_gene: .
v_gene: TRBV15
abundance: .
j_gene: TRBJ1-2
CDR3nt: TGTGCCACCAGCAGAGATCCCCTCTATGGCTACACCTTC
CDR3aa: CATSRDPLYGYTF

d_gene: .
v_gene: TRBV6-5
abundance: once
j_gene: TRBJ1-1
CDR3nt: TGTGCCAGCAGGAATACAGGGAACACTGAAGCTTTCTTT
CDR3aa: CASRNTGNTEAFF

d_gene: .
v_gene: TRBV5-4
abundance: .
j_gene: TRBJ2-3
CDR3nt: TGTGCCAGCACCCTAGGGGGTTCTGGCACAGATACGCAGTATTTT
CDR3aa: CASTLGGSGTDTQYF

d_gene: TRBD2
v_gene: TRBV5-5
abundance: .
j_gene: TRBJ2-7
CDR3nt: TGTGCCAGCAGCCCGGCGGGGGGGAACTACGAGCAGTACTTC
CDR3aa: CASSPAGGNYEQYF

d_gene: TRBD1
v_gene: TRBV5-1
abundance: .
j_gene: TRBJ2-7
CDR3nt: TGCGCCAGCAGCTCCGGGACAGGGGGCTACGAGCAGTACTTC
CDR3aa: CASSSGTGGYEQYF

d_gene: .
v_gene: TRBV2
abundance: .
j_gene: TRBJ1-6
CDR3nt: TGTGCCAGCAGTGAATACGGGGTCGGTTCACCCCTCCACTTT
CDR3aa: CASSEYGVGSPLHF

d_gene: .
v_gene: TRBV7-2
abundance: .
j_gene: TRBJ2-5
CDR3nt: TGTGCCAGCAGCTTAGCGGGACAAAGAGAGACCCAGTACTTC
CDR3aa: CASSLAGQRETQYF

d_gene: .
v_gene: TRBV10-1
abundance: .
j_gene: TRBJ2-5
CDR3nt: TGCGCCAGCAGTTCGCGGGACGCTCCGGAGACCCAGTACTTC
CDR3aa: CASSSRDAPETQYF

d_gene: .
v_gene: TRBV6-5
abundance: .
j_gene: TRBJ1-1
CDR3nt: TGTGCCAGCAGTTACGACAGGATGGGGACTGAAGCTTTCTTT
CDR3aa: CASSYDRMGTEAFF

d_gene: .
v_gene: TRBV9
abundance: once
j_gene: TRBJ1-2
CDR3nt: TGTGCCAGCAGCCCTGGAGAAGCGTATGGCTACACCTTC
CDR3aa: CASSPGEAYGYTF

d_gene: .
v_gene: TRBV6-6
abundance: .
j_gene: TRBJ1-4
CDR3nt: TGTGCCAGCAGTCAATACAGAAGTTCGAGTTTTTTT
CDR3aa: CASSQYRSSSFF

d_gene: .
v_gene: TRBV18
abundance: .
j_gene: TRBJ2-1
CDR3nt: TGTGCCAGCTCACCACCGGGCTACTACAATGAGCAGTTCTTC
CDR3aa: CASSPPGYYNEQFF

d_gene: .
v_gene: TRBV29-1
abundance: .
j_gene: TRBJ2-3
CDR3nt: TGCAGCGTTGTACGGGGAGGTAGTGGCACAGATACGCAGTATTTT
CDR3aa: CSVVRGGSGTDTQYF

d_gene: TRBD2
v_gene: TRBV6-2/TRBV6-3
abundance: .
j_gene: TRBJ2-1
CDR3nt: TGTGCCAGCAGTTATTTAGCGGGGGGAGGCAATGAGCAGTTCTTC
CDR3aa: CASSYLAGGGNEQFF

d_gene: TRBD1
v_gene: TRBV10-1
abundance: few
j_gene: TRBJ1-6
CDR3nt: TGCGCCAGCAGTATCCCAGGACAGGCTTATAATTCACCCCTCCACTTT
CDR3aa: CASSIPGQAYNSPLHF

d_gene: .
v_gene: TRBV9
abundance: .
j_gene: TRBJ2-1
CDR3nt: TGTGCCAGCAGCGTATCTTACTCGGACAATGAGCAGTTCTTC
CDR3aa: CASSVSYSDNEQFF

d_gene: .
v_gene: TRBV27
abundance: .
j_gene: TRBJ2-7
CDR3nt: TGTGCCAGCAGTCTGAAGGGTAGCGGATCCTACGAGCAGTACTTC
CDR3aa: CASSLKGSGSYEQYF

d_gene: TRBD1
v_gene: TRBV24-1
abundance: .
j_gene: TRBJ2-7
CDR3nt: TGTGCCACCAGTCCGACAGGGACGACGCGGGAGCAGTACTTC
CDR3aa: CATSPTGTTREQYF

d_gene: .
v_gene: TRBV29-1
abundance: .
j_gene: TRBJ2-1
CDR3nt: TGCAGCGTTGGTTTACTAGTAAGTGAGCAGTTCTTC
CDR3aa: CSVGLLVSEQFF

d_gene: .
v_gene: TRBV4-1
abundance: once
j_gene: TRBJ1-6
CDR3nt: TGCGCCAGCAGCCCGCGACAGGAACCCCTAAGCTCCTATAATTCACCCCTCCACTTT
CDR3aa: CASSPRQEPLSSYNSPLHF

d_gene: .
v_gene: TRBV5-1
abundance: .
j_gene: TRBJ2-7
CDR3nt: TGCGCCAGCAGCTTGGCCGCCAGCTCCTACGAGCAGTACTTC
CDR3aa: CASSLAASSYEQYF